The sequence of this TCR beta chain was determined in a study of blood T cells in healthy people across ages. Isolation yielded PBMCs, at least 6 million per sample, in every case. J was trimmed by 3 bases and V by 7 bases; bases with no gene match: 4. The CDR3 consists of 13 residues. The V gene's germline CDR1 is SGHRS and CDR2 YFSETQ. The second PCR ran roughly 6 to 12 cycles with a sample-barcoded 5' primer and J-beta primers. TCRdb reanalysed the 5' RACE reads using MiXCR and keeps one entry per CDR3 protein. The sample lists more than 700,000 distinct CDR3 sequences, roughly 50% occurring once. The sequenced sample was blood. This chain joins TRBV5-1 and TRBJ2-5; 9 bases agree with TRBD1. This receptor was obtained from a man older than 75 in good health. CDR3 in DNA: TGCGCCAGCGCACAGGGGGCGGAAGAGACCCAGTACTTC. Amino acid sequence: CASAQGAEETQYF.